This TCR beta chain stems from a study of blood T cells in healthy people across ages. Only a few counts were recorded for this clonotype. Its antigen is currently unknown. A second PCR of 7 to 11 cycles used a sample-barcoded 5' primer and a J-beta primer mix. In TCRdb, the 5' RACE reads were re-called with MiXCR into one record per CDR3 protein. This sample has 600,000 to 800,000 distinct CDR3 sequences, with 20% to 25% found just once. Study observations and caveats: Donors of long life had a larger count of naive CD4+ cells and greater diversity than aged donors.

The sample comprised blood. The TCR originated in a man in his 70s in good health.

CDR3 coding DNA: TGCAGTGCCCAACAGGGGAATCAGCCCCAGCATTTT. Its translation is CSAQQGNQPQHF. The genes are TRBV20-1 and TRBJ1-5; 7 nucleotides match TRBD1. This CDR3 contains 12 residues. The junction had 3 bases not matched to a gene; V was cut back by 6 bases and J by 4 bases. Germline loops: CDR1 DFQATT, CDR2 SNEGSKA (reference sequence).